Below, one T cell receptor beta chain is given with its context. Time point meaning: baseline pretreatment blood. Treatment reported: 15 Gy SBRT to primary tumor, nephrectomy 4 weeks later. TCRdb's copy holds only in-frame clones and misses some; the assay was immunoSEQ multiplex PCR. The sample records approximately 120,000 clones, 82% being singletons. The data derive from a study of radiation and T cells in renal cell carcinoma. Germline assignment: CDR1 SGHTA and CDR2 FQGNSA. Trimming left V 7 bases short and J 5 bases short, with 20 bases between. The CDR3 is made up of 16 amino acids. The input for sequencing was blood, taken from a patient whose treatment included radiotherapy and nephrectomy. V is TRBV7-2 and J is TRBJ2-2, with D perhaps assigned TRBD1 or TRBD2 (6 bases each). This clonotype was sampled from a woman aged 60 to 75 with renal cell carcinoma. The CDR3 DNA follows: TGTGCCAGCACCACCTCGAAGGGGGGAAGGACCGGGGAGCTGTTTTTT. This translates into CASTTSKGGRTGELFF.